This T cell receptor beta chain was recovered during a study of T cell repertoires in cytomegalovirus infection. The V and J ends lost 11 bases and 5 bases respectively, with 13 bases between them. CDR3 length: 12 amino acids. CDR1 and CDR2 (germline): MDHEN, SYDVKM. TCRdb processed the reads anew with MiXCR; each CDR3 protein has one entry. The data show roughly 760,000 distinct CDR3 sequences, with about a third seen just once and roughly 2.9% held by the top ten. The TCR sequence derives from a human donor in good health (CMV status not recorded). Some clones in this sample may be carry-over from other donors' samples. The sequenced material came from PBMCs. The chain links TRBV28 to TRBJ1-5, with D possibly matching TRBD1 (6 bases). In DNA form, the CDR3 reads TGTGCCGGGACATCGGTGGATCAGCCCCAGCATTTT. It translates to CAGTSVDQPQHF.